A single sample gave rise to the 4 T cell receptor beta chains below, sequenced in a study of read filtering for tumor transcriptome and immune sequencing. This library used approximately 0.4 ug RNA and molecular barcoded adaptors spanning alpha/delta and beta/gamma chains. In TCRdb, the reads were re-called with MiXCR into one record per CDR3 protein. Counted here are about 62,000 distinct CDR3 sequences, approximately 19% occurring once; the ten biggest clones make up approximately 11%. Input material: a population of CD138-negative cells sorted from bone marrow. These receptors all come from a donor at least 40 years old with multiple myeloma.

As concerns this clonotype: A read error may explain this, as a much larger clone is one base away. The genes are TRBV5-1 and TRBJ2-2; unclear D gene. Trimming cost V 4 bases and J 4 bases, with 20 bases left between them. The CDR3 spans 17 residues. Germline CDR1 reads SGHRS; CDR2 reads YFSETQ. The CDR3 nucleotides read TGCGCCAGCAGCCCTGACGCTTTCTCCCCGAGCACCGGGGAGCTGTTTTTT. As protein: CASSPDAFSPSTGELFF.

As for this clonotype: It may be a read error: a sequence one base away is much more abundant. The rearrangement links TRBV7-9 to TRBJ1-1; 10 bases match TRBD1. V lost 8 bases, J lost 5 bases, and 11 bases stayed unmatched. Germline loops: CDR1 SEHNR, CDR2 FQNEAQ (reference sequence). The length of the CDR3 is 15 residues. The DNA for the CDR3 is TGTGCCAGCGGAGAGACCGGGACAGGGGTAACTGAAGCTTTCTTT. This encodes CASGETGTGVTEAFF.

In regard to this clonotype: Mismatch with germline at one junction end may stem from a read error. V usage is TRBV28 and J usage is TRBJ2-5, with TRBD2 as a possible D gene (6 bases). Germline V gives CDR1 MDHEN, CDR2 SYDVKM. The CDR3 runs 12 residues. Written as DNA, the CDR3 is TGTGCCAGCAGGGGAGGCTCGATGACCCTGTACTTC. Its protein product is CASRGGSMTLYF.

Worth noting for this clonotype: One end of the junction is discordant with germline, which a read error may explain. V usage is TRBV18 and J usage is TRBJ2-7, with a weak D call TRBD2 (5 bases). This CDR3 comprises 13 residues. The germline V gene encodes CDR1 KGHSH and CDR2 LQKENI. CDR3 residues: CASSWTEAYGQYF. In nucleotides, the CDR3 is TGTGCCAGCTCATGGACGGAGGCCTACGGGCAGTACTTC.